This T cell receptor beta chain stems from a study of blood T cells in healthy people across ages. General study results and limits: Age brought a roughly linear fall in TCR beta diversity measured per million T cells.

The CDR3 consists of 14 residues. CDR1 is DFQATT and CDR2 is SNEGSKA in the germline V gene (reference sequence). V was pared by 3 bases and J by 9 bases, with 20 bases between. A second PCR of roughly 7 to 11 cycles used a sample-barcoded 5' primer and a J-beta primer mix. A single record per CDR3 protein comes from TCRdb applying MiXCR to the 5' RACE reads. In the table there are 600,000 to 1,000,000 distinct CDR3 sequences, 58% of which are singletons. As to this clonotype: Its antigen is not known.

The receptor was isolated from a young man in good health. Sequencing used blood. The chain links TRBV20-1 to TRBJ1-2; no reliable D call. The CDR3 here is CSARLSVGRRSYTF. DNA of the CDR3: TGCAGTGCTAGGTTGAGCGTGGGCAGGAGGAGCTACACCTTC.